These T cell receptor beta chains were read from a single sample in a study of cytomegalovirus exposure and HLA in healthy donors. Method: immunoSEQ multiplex PCR; TCRdb's copy keeps in-frame clones and lacks some. The table includes about 220,000 clones, 75% to 80% detected once. Sample: PBMCs. Every receptor here comes from a male donor in good health and CMV-seronegative. Each CDR3 is given with its conserved first and last residue. D genes are given only for firm matches. Clone size is stated in some rows and not others, as once, few, many or a class when expanded.

CDR3aa	CDR3nt	v_gene	j_gene	abundance	len	d_gene
CASSPRQGARTSGRYGEQFF	TGTGCCAGCAGTCCCCGACAGGGGGCGCGAACTAGCGGGAGGTATGGTGAGCAGTTCTTC	TRBV28	TRBJ2-1	-	20	TRBD2
CAWSAKGGVYEQYF	TGTGCCTGGAGTGCCAAAGGGGGGGTTTACGAGCAGTACTTC	TRBV30	TRBJ2-7	once	14	-
CASSLVSRGTEAFF	TGTGCCAGCAGCTTAGTGAGTCGAGGGACTGAAGCTTTCTTT	TRBV5-6	TRBJ1-1	-	14	-
CASSYDTRSGDTQYF	TGTGCCAGCAGTTACGACACCCGAAGTGGAGATACGCAGTATTTT	TRBV27	TRBJ2-3	-	15	-
CASSRGQNTEAFF	TGTGCTAGCAGCCGCGGACAGAACACTGAAGCTTTCTTT	TRBV7-7	TRBJ1-1	-	13	-
CASSLGLVQYF	TGTGCCAGCAGTCTCGGACTAGTTCAGTACTTC	TRBV28	TRBJ2-7	-	11	TRBD2
CANSQFYRQGKSAGTIYF	TGCGCCAACAGCCAATTTTACAGACAGGGGAAAAGTGCTGGCACCATATATTTT	TRBV4-3	TRBJ1-3	-	18	TRBD1
CASSLNEVRSTEAFF	TGCGCCAGCAGCTTGAATGAGGTGAGGAGCACTGAAGCTTTCTTT	TRBV5-1	TRBJ1-1	-	15	-
CASSLGQGRAEQYF	TGTGCCAGCAGTTTGGGACAGGGGAGAGCGGAGCAGTACTTC	TRBV27	TRBJ2-7	once	14	TRBD1
CASKGGGGSSYNEQFF	TGCGCCAGCAAGGGTGGCGGGGGGAGCTCCTACAATGAGCAGTTCTTC	TRBV5-1	TRBJ2-1	-	16	TRBD2
CASSLDGTANYGYTF	TGTGCCAGCAGCTTAGATGGGACAGCCAACTATGGCTACACCTTC	TRBV7-2	TRBJ1-2	-	15	TRBD1
CASSPGQGGRQYF	TGTGCCAGCAGCCCTGGACAGGGAGGAAGGCAGTACTTC	TRBV27	TRBJ2-7	-	13	TRBD1
CASAGGELYGYTF	TGCGCCAGCGCGGGGGGTGAACTATATGGCTACACCTTC	TRBV5-1	TRBJ1-2	once	13	-
CASQSETLTYEQYF	TGTGCCAGCCAGTCTGAAACCTTAACCTACGAGCAGTACTTC	TRBV28	TRBJ2-7	-	14	-
CAWTLAGTDTQYF	TGTGCCTGGACACTAGCGGGCACAGATACGCAGTATTTT	TRBV30	TRBJ2-3	-	13	TRBD2
CASSLGARGGQPQHF	TGTGCCAGCAGTTTAGGGGCGAGAGGGGGTCAGCCCCAGCATTTT	TRBV27	TRBJ1-5	-	15	-
CASSLITDSGNTIYF	TGTGCCAGCAGCTTGATAACAGACTCTGGAAACACCATATATTTT	TRBV5-6	TRBJ1-3	-	15	-
CASSLEGLIPNEQFF	TGTGCCAGCAGCTTAGAGGGACTAATACCCAATGAGCAGTTCTTC	TRBV7-8	TRBJ2-1	-	15	TRBD2
CASSLAGAPGANVLTF	TGTGCCAGCAGCTTGGCAGGGGCTCCTGGGGCCAACGTCCTGACTTTC	TRBV5-5	TRBJ2-6	-	16	-
CASSPSGVRGLTFF	TGCGCCAGCAGCCCCTCAGGGGTACGGGGTTTGACTTTCTTT	TRBV4-1	TRBJ1-1	many	14	-
CASRGGGQETQYF	TGTGCCAGCAGGGGGGGAGGCCAAGAGACCCAGTACTTC	TRBV27	TRBJ2-5	few	13	-
CASSFRDRATYEQYF	TGTGCCAGCAGTTTCCGGGACAGGGCTACCTACGAGCAGTACTTC	TRBV6-5	TRBJ2-7	-	15	TRBD1
CASSVDPGKKLFF	TGTGCCAGCAGCGTAGACCCAGGAAAAAAACTGTTTTTT	TRBV9	TRBJ1-4	-	13	-
CASSSTSGGAPLYEQYF	TGTGCCAGCAGCTCGACTAGCGGGGGGGCCCCCCTCTACGAGCAGTACTTC	TRBV11-2	TRBJ2-7	-	17	TRBD2
CASSLDVGHTEAFF	TGTGCCAGCAGCTTAGATGTGGGGCACACTGAAGCTTTCTTT	TRBV7-2	TRBJ1-1	-	14	-
CATSEGTASGNTIYF	TGTGCCACCAGCGAGGGGACAGCCTCTGGAAACACCATATATTTT	TRBV15	TRBJ1-3	-	15	TRBD1
CASGGGPNTEAFF	TGTGCCAGCGGAGGGGGCCCGAACACTGAAGCTTTCTTT	TRBV6-5	TRBJ1-1	-	13	TRBD1
CASSLRQGYTDTQYF	TGCGCCAGCAGCTTGAGACAGGGATACACAGATACGCAGTATTTT	TRBV5-1	TRBJ2-3	-	15	TRBD1
CAITSPGGGYTF	TGTGCCATCACGAGCCCGGGGGGCGGCTACACCTTC	TRBV10-3	TRBJ1-2	-	12	-
CASSLAGHTGELFF	TGTGCCAGCAGTTTGGCGGGTCACACCGGGGAGCTGTTTTTT	TRBV28	TRBJ2-2	-	14	-
CASSLFPPASGSYEQFF	TGTGCTAGCAGCTTATTCCCCCCGGCTAGCGGGAGCTATGAGCAGTTCTTC	TRBV7-7	TRBJ2-1	-	17	TRBD2
CASSDKQGIGELFF	TGTGCCAGCAGTGACAAACAGGGGATCGGGGAGCTGTTTTTT	TRBV25-1	TRBJ2-2	-	14	TRBD1
CASSPQGDGANVLTF	TGTGCCAGCAGCCCACAGGGAGACGGGGCCAACGTCCTGACTTTC	TRBV7-3	TRBJ2-6	-	15	-
CASSFTSGGMGETQYF	TGCGCCAGCAGCTTCACTAGCGGGGGGATGGGGGAGACCCAGTACTTC	TRBV5-1	TRBJ2-5	once	16	TRBD2
CASSERTGGSGELFF	TGTGCCAGCAGTGAACGAACAGGGGGTTCCGGGGAGCTGTTTTTT	TRBV6-1	TRBJ2-2	-	15	TRBD1
CASSLDQGGLSYEQYF	TGTGCCAGCAGCTTGGACCAGGGGGGTCTCTCCTACGAGCAGTACTTC	TRBV11-2	TRBJ2-7	once	16	-
CASSPPQGRNEQFF	TGTGCCAGCTCACCCCCTCAGGGGCGCAATGAGCAGTTCTTC	TRBV18	TRBJ2-1	-	14	-
CSSSLKLPQPQHF	TGTTCCAGCAGCTTAAAGCTCCCTCAGCCCCAGCATTTT	TRBV7-3	TRBJ1-5	-	13	-
CAWRIPNRLGGDYGYTF	TGTGCCTGGAGGATTCCAAACCGTTTGGGGGGGGACTATGGCTACACCTTC	TRBV30	TRBJ1-2	-	17	-
CASSSHAGTGETQYF	TGTGCCAGCAGCAGCCACGCCGGGACTGGAGAGACCCAGTACTTC	TRBV7-3	TRBJ2-5	-	15	-
CASSLGATEAFF	TGTGCCAGCAGTTTAGGGGCCACTGAAGCTTTCTTT	TRBV28	TRBJ1-1	-	12	-
CAWSRGGGPDTQYF	TGTGCCTGGAGTCGCGGGGGGGGCCCAGATACGCAGTATTTT	TRBV30	TRBJ2-3	-	14	TRBD2
CASSIGSGGGVETQYF	TGTGCCAGTAGTATAGGGAGCGGGGGGGGTGTCGAGACCCAGTACTTC	TRBV19	TRBJ2-5	-	16	TRBD2